The rows below give T cell receptor beta chains drawn from one sample of a study of T cell responses to AZD1222 COVID-19 vaccine. Assay: immunoSEQ multiplex PCR; the TCRdb copy retains only in-frame clones and omits some. The data hold 98,000 or so clones, with roughly 90% observed a single time. The source was peripheral blood, collected 28 days after the second AZD1222 dose. Receptors were obtained from an adult who received the AZD1222 COVID-19 vaccine. The CDR3 runs from the conserved cysteine through the conserved F or W. A D gene is named only where the DNA matches it firmly. Clone size appears in some rows only: once, few, many, or a class for an expanded clone.

v_call: TRBV30
d_call: TRBD2
clone_size: NA
j_call: TRBJ2-7
cdr3_nt: TGTGCCTGGAGAACTAGCGGGAGCCACGAGCAGTACTTC
cdr3_aa: CAWRTSGSHEQYF

v_call: TRBV7-9
d_call: TRBD1
clone_size: NA
j_call: TRBJ1-4
cdr3_nt: TGTGCCAGCAGCTCTCATACAGGGGAGGGCGAAAAACTGTTTTTT
cdr3_aa: CASSSHTGEGEKLFF

v_call: TRBV28
d_call: NA
clone_size: once
j_call: TRBJ1-1
cdr3_nt: TGTGCCAGCAGCTTCGGGGGGTTTATCCCTGAAGCTTTCTTT
cdr3_aa: CASSFGGFIPEAFF

v_call: TRBV7-3
d_call: NA
clone_size: few
j_call: TRBJ2-2
cdr3_nt: TGTGCCAGCAGCTTAGGAATAAGCGGCGCGAACACCGGGGAGCTGTTTTTT
cdr3_aa: CASSLGISGANTGELFF

v_call: TRBV7-3
d_call: NA
clone_size: NA
j_call: TRBJ2-7
cdr3_nt: TGTGCCAGCAGCCCCCGACAGGGCGGGGCCCCCGAGCAGTACTTC
cdr3_aa: CASSPRQGGAPEQYF

v_call: TRBV12-5
d_call: NA
clone_size: NA
j_call: TRBJ2-1
cdr3_nt: TGTGCTAGTGGTTTGGTTCGGTATCGATACAATGAGCAGTTCTTC
cdr3_aa: CASGLVRYRYNEQFF

v_call: TRBV11-2
d_call: NA
clone_size: NA
j_call: TRBJ1-2
cdr3_nt: TGTGCCAGCAGCTTAGACTCAGGGAACTATGGCTACACCTTC
cdr3_aa: CASSLDSGNYGYTF

v_call: TRBV3-1/TRBV3-2
d_call: NA
clone_size: NA
j_call: TRBJ2-3
cdr3_nt: TGTGCCAGCAGCCAAGATTGGCGGGGTGGAAATCCCGGGGATACGCAGTATTTT
cdr3_aa: CASSQDWRGGNPGDTQYF

v_call: TRBV27
d_call: NA
clone_size: NA
j_call: TRBJ1-6
cdr3_nt: TGTGCCAGCAGTTTATCCGGGAGCTATAATTCACCCCTCCACTTT
cdr3_aa: CASSLSGSYNSPLHF

v_call: TRBV6-5
d_call: TRBD2
clone_size: NA
j_call: TRBJ2-1
cdr3_nt: TGTGCCAGCAGTTCCGGAACTAGCGGCAGGCGTGAGCAGTTCTTC
cdr3_aa: CASSSGTSGRREQFF

v_call: TRBV15
d_call: NA
clone_size: NA
j_call: TRBJ2-3
cdr3_nt: TGTGCCACCAGCGTAGACGGCCGAAGCACAGATACGCAGTATTTT
cdr3_aa: CATSVDGRSTDTQYF

v_call: TRBV29-1
d_call: NA
clone_size: NA
j_call: TRBJ1-1
cdr3_nt: TGCAGCGTTAGTTCTCTTGACAGACCGAACACTGAAGCTTTCTTT
cdr3_aa: CSVSSLDRPNTEAFF

v_call: TRBV5-1
d_call: NA
clone_size: NA
j_call: TRBJ2-1
cdr3_nt: TGCGCCAGCAGCTGGACGGACCCCAGCTACAATGAGCAGTTCTTC
cdr3_aa: CASSWTDPSYNEQFF

v_call: TRBV5-1
d_call: TRBD2
clone_size: NA
j_call: TRBJ2-7
cdr3_nt: TGCGCCAGCAGCCAACTCCGCGGGGGAGGCCCGTTAAGCTCCTACGAGCAGTACTTC
cdr3_aa: CASSQLRGGGPLSSYEQYF

v_call: TRBV21-1
d_call: NA
clone_size: NA
j_call: TRBJ2-3
cdr3_nt: TGTGCCAGCAGCACCCACCGACAGGGGGACGCAGATACGCAGTATTTT
cdr3_aa: CASSTHRQGDADTQYF

v_call: TRBV29-1
d_call: NA
clone_size: once
j_call: TRBJ1-2
cdr3_nt: TGCAGCGTTGAAGTGCAGGCGAACTATGGCTACACCTTC
cdr3_aa: CSVEVQANYGYTF

v_call: TRBV19
d_call: NA
clone_size: NA
j_call: TRBJ1-1
cdr3_nt: TGTGCCAGTAGTTCTCTCAGGGCTTTCGGAGCTTTCTTT
cdr3_aa: CASSSLRAFGAFF

v_call: TRBV15
d_call: NA
clone_size: few
j_call: TRBJ2-7
cdr3_nt: TGTGCCACCAGCAGAGGGGGGGACTCGGGAACCTACGAGCAGTACTTC
cdr3_aa: CATSRGGDSGTYEQYF